Below, one T cell receptor beta chain is given with its context. This entry is derived from a study of shared T cell receptors in the human thymus. The protocol was immunoSEQ multiplex PCR, while the TCRdb copy is restricted to in-frame clones and leaves out a portion. The top ten hold about 0.012% of the sample, which has roughly 560,000 clones, about 84% seen once. Germline V CDR1 and CDR2: LNHDA, SQIVND (reference sequence). This CDR3 spans 15 amino acids. V was clipped by 1 base and J by 6 bases, with 13 bases between them. This sample also appeared in a second study, on human thymus T cells. That source adds: The thymus was resected at corrective cardiac surgery. Apparent skewing of V and J gene usage characterized both thymic and blood repertoires.

This receptor was identified in a boy in the first two years of life with a congenital heart defect. Source material: thymocytes. This chain connects TRBV19 to TRBJ1-5; TRBD1 is a possible D gene (5 bases). The CDR3 here is CASSIAWQGSQPQHF. The CDR3 DNA sequence: TGTGCCAGTAGTATAGCTTGGCAGGGAAGTCAGCCCCAGCATTTT.